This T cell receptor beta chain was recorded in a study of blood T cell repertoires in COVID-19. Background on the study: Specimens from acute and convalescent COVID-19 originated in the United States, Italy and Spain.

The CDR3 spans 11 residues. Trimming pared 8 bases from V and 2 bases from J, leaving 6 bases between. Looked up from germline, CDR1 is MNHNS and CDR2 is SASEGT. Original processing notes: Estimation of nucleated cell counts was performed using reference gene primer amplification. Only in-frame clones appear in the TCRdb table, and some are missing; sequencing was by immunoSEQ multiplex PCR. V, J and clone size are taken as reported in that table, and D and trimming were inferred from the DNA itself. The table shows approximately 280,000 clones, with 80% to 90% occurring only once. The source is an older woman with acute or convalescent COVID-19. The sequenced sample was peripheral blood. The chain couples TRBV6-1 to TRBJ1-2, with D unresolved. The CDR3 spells CASGQNYGYTF. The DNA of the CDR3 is TGTGCCAGCGGCCAGAACTATGGCTACACCTTC.